Below are 30 T cell receptor beta chains sequenced from a single sample in a study of cytomegalovirus exposure and HLA in healthy donors. Primers: 60 Vbeta forward and 13 Jbeta reverse. Here immunoSEQ multiplex PCR was the method, and the copy in TCRdb shows in-frame clones only, minus some. The table lists 100,000 to 150,000 clones, over 70% of them singletons. Sequencing was done on a sample of PBMCs. The receptors were gathered from a man between 40 and 49 years old in good health and CMV-seropositive.

In this sample, this clone turned up a few times. The chain employs TRBV7-2 and TRBJ1-2; D is perhaps TRBD1 (5 bases). The V gene's germline CDR1 is SGHTA and CDR2 FQGNSA. CDR3 length equals 12 residues. Trimming cost V 4 bases and J 8 bases, with 11 bases left between them. CDR3 amino acids: CASSSDIRGYTF. The CDR3 DNA reads TGTGCCAGCAGCTCGGACATACGGGGCTACACCTTC.

The chain joins TRBV4-1 to TRBJ2-7; D ambiguous. Per germline, CDR1 MGHRA and CDR2 YSYEKL. Trimming shortened V by 1 base and J by 3 bases, and 7 bases separated the two germline ends. The CDR3 extends over 13 amino acids. CDR3 in amino acids: CASSQVLNYEQYF. Written as DNA, the CDR3 is TGCGCCAGCAGCCAAGTACTAAACTACGAGCAGTACTTC.

The genes are TRBV27 and TRBJ2-2; D gene ambiguous. The V end was cut by 3 bases, the J end by 4 bases, with 3 bases between. Germline CDR1 MNHEY, CDR2 SMNVEV (reference sequence). The CDR3 is made up of 12 amino acids. DNA of the CDR3: TGTGCCAGCAGTTTCGTCACCGGGGAGCTGTTTTTT. Amino acid sequence: CASSFVTGELFF.

This clone turned up a few times. The V and J genes are TRBV7-2 and TRBJ2-7; 8 bases map to TRBD2. Trimming cost V 3 bases and J 3 bases; bases outside gene matches: 1. The CDR3 is 13 amino acids. From germline, CDR1 is SGHTA and CDR2 FQGNSA. Here the CDR3 reads CASSFTSGYEQYF. The DNA of the CDR3 is TGTGCCAGCAGCTTTACTAGCGGCTACGAGCAGTACTTC.

This clone has a single count. The chain links TRBV10-3 to TRBJ1-6; tentatively, D is TRBD1 (5 bases). The CDR3 is 14 residues long. V was pared by 6 bases and J by 7 bases, with 13 bases between. CDR1 is ENHRY and CDR2 is SYGVKD in the germline V gene. CDR3 DNA sequence: TGTGCCATCAGGGGAGGACAAGAGAATTCACCCCTCCACTTT. As protein: CAIRGGQENSPLHF.

V gene TRBV9 combines with J gene TRBJ2-7; 11 bases are a match to TRBD1. The V gene end was trimmed by 5 bases and the J gene end by 2 bases; junction bases not matched to a gene: 0. The CDR3 is 13 residues long. The V gene's germline CDR1 is SGDLS and CDR2 YYNGEE. This CDR3 reads CASRGQGAYEQYF. The CDR3 DNA follows: TGTGCCAGCAGGGGACAGGGGGCCTACGAGCAGTACTTC.

CDR3 in DNA: TGTGCCAGCAGCAACAGACAGACCTACAATGAGCAGTTCTTC. Amino acids: CASSNRQTYNEQFF. The V gene is TRBV9, the J gene TRBJ2-1; D perhaps matches TRBD1 (5 bases). CDR1 is SGDLS, CDR2 YYNGEE, per germline. Trimming took off 4 bases at V and 2 bases at J, with 10 bases between the two ends. CDR3 size: 14 residues.

The chain links TRBV30 to TRBJ1-2; 7 positions match TRBD1. With 3 bases clipped from V and 2 bases from J, the junction kept 6 bases outside the gene matches. Germline assignment: CDR1 GTSNPN and CDR2 SVGIG (reference sequence). This CDR3 has 14 amino acids. The CDR3 bases are TGTGCCTGGAGACCGTCGGGACAGAACTATGGCTACACCTTC. Its protein is CAWRPSGQNYGYTF.

V is TRBV11-3 and J is TRBJ2-1, with 9 bases fitting TRBD2. This CDR3 is built from 14 residues. The V segment lost 4 bases and the J segment 3 bases; nucleotides outside the gene matches: 1. Germline CDR1 is SGHNT and CDR2 is YENEEA. CDR3 nucleotides: TGTGCCAGCAGCTCTAGCGGGGTCTACAATGAGCAGTTCTTC. This sequence encodes CASSSSGVYNEQFF.

This chain links TRBV4-1 with TRBJ2-5, with 11 bases that match TRBD2. V lost 4 bases, J lost 5 bases, and 6 bases stayed unmatched. The CDR3 has 15 residues. Germline values: CDR1 MGHRA, CDR2 YSYEKL. The CDR3 here is CASSLASGRSETQYF. The CDR3 DNA sequence: TGCGCCAGCAGCCTGGCTAGCGGGAGGTCGGAGACCCAGTACTTC.

The V and J genes are TRBV14 and TRBJ2-7; unclear D gene. CDR1 is SGHDN, CDR2 FVKESK, per germline. CDR3 length: 13 amino acids. V dropped 1 base and J dropped 4 bases, with 8 bases sitting between them. CDR3 residues: CASSQVGGYEQYF. CDR3 coding DNA: TGTGCCAGCAGCCAAGTAGGCGGATACGAGCAGTACTTC.

The table lists this clone with a few counts. This chain joins TRBV11-1 and TRBJ1-4, with 7 bases identical to TRBD1. Unmatched junction bases numbered 6, after V lost 5 bases and J lost 6 bases. The CDR3 covers 14 residues. Germline assignment: CDR1 SGHAT and CDR2 FQDESV (reference sequence). The CDR3 DNA follows: TGTGCCAGCAGCCGACAGGGAATGGATGAAAAACTGTTTTTT. This codes for CASSRQGMDEKLFF.

This sequence joins TRBV5-6 and TRBJ2-1, with a possible D match to TRBD1 (6 bases). Germline V lookup: CDR1 SGHDT, CDR2 YYEEEE. Trimming removed 3 bases at V and 5 bases at J, with 9 bases between. CDR3 length equals 13 residues. In DNA, the CDR3 is TGTGCCAGCAGCTGGGGACACAACAATGAGCAGTTCTTC. Residues: CASSWGHNNEQFF.

This rearrangement joins TRBV29-1 to TRBJ1-1; maybe TRBD1 (5 bases). CDR3 length: 14 residues. Looked up from germline, CDR1 is SQVTM and CDR2 is ANQGSEA. The V gene lost 6 bases and the J gene lost 4 bases, with 18 bases spanning the gap. The CDR3 DNA sequence: TGCAGCGTGGGGGGTGGGCAGTTAGTCACTGAAGCTTTCTTT. This translates into CSVGGGQLVTEAFF.

The J gene is TRBJ2-4, the V gene TRBV23-1; 7 bases agree with TRBD1. TRBV23-1 is noted as an ORF with a role that remains uncertain. With 2 bases clipped from V and 5 bases from J, the junction kept 6 bases outside the gene matches. This CDR3 spans 15 amino acids. CDR3 nucleotide sequence: TGCGCCAGCAGTCAAACAGACAGGGTCCAAAACATTCAGTACTTC. Amino acids: CASSQTDRVQNIQYF.

The CDR3 is CASSLDPGQGSDTQYF. The CDR3 nucleotides are TGCGCCAGCAGCTTGGACCCGGGACAGGGGTCAGATACGCAGTATTTT. The chain combines TRBV5-1 with TRBJ2-3; 10 bases fit TRBD1. This CDR3 is built from 16 residues. Germline CDR1 reads SGHRS; CDR2 reads YFSETQ. The V gene end was trimmed by 0 bases and the J gene end by 4 bases; junction bases not matched to a gene: 5.

Concerning this clone itself: Other DNA sequences from this sample encode an identical CDR3 as well. This chain connects TRBV7-9 to TRBJ1-5; 9 bases agree with TRBD1. The trim removed 5 bases at V and 4 bases at J, leaving 3 bases unmatched. Germline-derived CDR1 and CDR2 are SEHNR and FQNEAQ (reference sequence). CDR3 length: 14 amino acids. The CDR3 sequence is CASSLGQGNQPQHF. CDR3 in DNA: TGTGCCAGCAGCCTGGGACAGGGAAATCAGCCCCAGCATTTT.

This clone was seen more than once but under ten times. The missing conserved phenylalanine or tryptophan at the end of this CDR3 makes a read error likely. The DNA is omitted, as the CDR3 cannot be located on it reliably, and the CDR3 follows TCRdb's listing. The chain recombines TRBV2 with TRBJ1-2; the table's D call TRBD1 went unverified against the DNA. Ends included, the CDR3 has 12 residues. Germline V lookup: CDR1 SNHLY, CDR2 FYNNEI. CDR3 amino acids: CASSVARGVTFS.

The chain combines TRBV30 with TRBJ1-1; TRBD1 agrees at 9 bases. Germline V lookup: CDR1 GTSNPN, CDR2 SVGIG (reference sequence). The J segment lost 11 bases and the V segment lost 1 base, leaving 11 bases of the junction unmatched. The CDR3 contains 14 residues. DNA for the CDR3: TGTGCCTGGAGTGGAGCTGACAGGGGGGATGAGGCTTTCTTT. Protein sequence: CAWSGADRGDEAFF.

This clone was seen just once. The CDR3 reads CASSVSGGSEDTQYF. DNA of the CDR3: TGTGCCAGCAGCGTCAGCGGGGGGTCCGAAGATACGCAGTATTTT. The J gene is TRBJ2-3, the V gene TRBV5-4, with TRBD2 matching 9 bases. The germline gives CDR1 SGHNT, CDR2 YYREEE (reference sequence). The CDR3 has 15 amino acids. Trimming cost V 4 bases and J 5 bases; bases outside gene matches: 8.

This clone was seen a few times. The chain joins TRBV6-5 to TRBJ1-4; tentative D call: TRBD1 (6 bases). The ends were cut back, 4 bases at V and 7 bases at J, with 13 bases in the middle. Germline assignment: CDR1 MNHEY and CDR2 SVGAGI. This CDR3 spans 14 amino acids. CDR3 DNA: TGTGCCAGCAGTTGGGCCACCAGGGGTGAAAAACTGTTTTTT. Translation gives CASSWATRGEKLFF.

This clone is medium-sized in the sample. The chain joins TRBV7-6 to TRBJ2-6, with D unresolved. This CDR3 spans 13 amino acids. Germline V lookup: CDR1 SGHVS, CDR2 FNYEAQ. The V and J ends lost 7 bases and 0 bases respectively, with 4 bases between them. CDR3 sequence: CASTSSGANVLTF. The CDR3 nucleotides are TGTGCCAGCACTAGCTCTGGGGCCAACGTCCTGACTTTC.

The chain joins TRBV28 to TRBJ1-2; D remains unclear. Germline CDR1 reads MDHEN; CDR2 reads SYDVKM. The germline V and J ends were trimmed by 6 bases and 2 bases, with 16 bases remaining between them. CDR3 length: 15 amino acids. CDR3 sequence reads: CASRPKVRRNYGYTF. CDR3 DNA: TGTGCCAGCAGGCCCAAAGTCCGGCGGAACTATGGCTACACCTTC.

The chain combines TRBV30 with TRBJ2-5, with TRBD1 matching 8 bases. V lost 5 bases to trimming and J lost 5 bases; unmatched junction nucleotides: 10. The CDR3 sequence is 14 residues long. Germline V gene data show CDR1 as GTSNPN and CDR2 as SVGIG (reference sequence). The CDR3 loop reads CAWVQGARGETQYF. The CDR3, as DNA: TGTGCCTGGGTGCAGGGGGCTCGAGGGGAGACCCAGTACTTC.

The J gene is TRBJ1-1, the V gene TRBV30; 7 bases agree with TRBD1. V shed 2 bases and J 4 bases; nucleotides not matched to a gene: 10. Germline V CDR1 and CDR2: GTSNPN, SVGIG (reference sequence). This CDR3 has 15 amino acids. In DNA, the CDR3 is TGTGCCTGGAGTCCTTCCGGGACAGTTGCCACTGAAGCTTTCTTT. The encoded protein is CAWSPSGTVATEAFF.

The gene calls are TRBV28 and TRBJ2-5; 7 bases map to TRBD1. Germline values: CDR1 MDHEN, CDR2 SYDVKM. CDR3 size: 13 residues. The J segment lost 3 bases and the V segment lost 6 bases, leaving 4 bases of the junction unmatched. This CDR3 reads CASRVGTEETQYF. The CDR3 DNA sequence: TGTGCCAGCAGGGTTGGGACAGAAGAGACCCAGTACTTC.

This chain links TRBV7-8 with TRBJ1-2; maybe TRBD1 (5 bases). Germline lookup yields CDR1 SGHVS and CDR2 FQNEAQ. The germline V and J ends were trimmed by 1 base and 5 bases, with 17 bases remaining between them. This CDR3 contains 16 residues. CDR3 sequence: CASSLGGGREQYGYTF. In nucleotides, the CDR3 is TGTGCCAGCAGCTTAGGGGGAGGCAGGGAGCAGTATGGCTACACCTTC.

The rearrangement uses TRBV2 and TRBJ2-1; unclear D gene. Germline V CDR1 and CDR2: SNHLY, FYNNEI. The CDR3 is made up of 17 amino acids. V dropped 7 bases and J dropped 0 bases, with 19 bases sitting between them. CDR3 amino acids: CASNAPTVAPSYNEQFF. CDR3 bases: TGTGCCAGCAACGCGCCCACAGTCGCCCCCTCCTACAATGAGCAGTTCTTC.

This clone was observed a single time. J is TRBJ2-2 and V is TRBV11-2; D is unclear. CDR1 is SGHAT and CDR2 is FQNNGV in the germline V gene. The CDR3 contains 14 residues. V lost 6 bases, J lost 6 bases, and 14 bases lay in between. The CDR3 nucleotides read TGTGCCAGCAGTCTTGTAGGAGCGTCCGGGGAGCTGTTTTTT. It translates to CASSLVGASGELFF. The full variable domain, its missing parts supplied by reference TRBV11-2 and TRBJ2-2, is EAGVAQSPRYKIIEKRQSVAFWCNPISGHATLYWYQQILGQGPKLLIQFQNNGVVDDSQLPKDRFSAERLKGVDSTLKIQPAKLEDSAVYLCASSLVGASGELFFGEGSRLTVL.

The genes are TRBV9 and TRBJ1-3; the match to TRBD1 covers 7 bases. The V gene end was trimmed by 4 bases and the J gene end by 8 bases; junction bases not matched to a gene: 12. The CDR3 is 15 residues long. Germline CDR1 reads SGDLS; CDR2 reads YYNGEE. This CDR3 reads CASSTTDRLSHTIYF. In nucleotides, the CDR3 is TGTGCCAGCAGCACCACGGACAGGCTTTCTCACACCATATATTTT.